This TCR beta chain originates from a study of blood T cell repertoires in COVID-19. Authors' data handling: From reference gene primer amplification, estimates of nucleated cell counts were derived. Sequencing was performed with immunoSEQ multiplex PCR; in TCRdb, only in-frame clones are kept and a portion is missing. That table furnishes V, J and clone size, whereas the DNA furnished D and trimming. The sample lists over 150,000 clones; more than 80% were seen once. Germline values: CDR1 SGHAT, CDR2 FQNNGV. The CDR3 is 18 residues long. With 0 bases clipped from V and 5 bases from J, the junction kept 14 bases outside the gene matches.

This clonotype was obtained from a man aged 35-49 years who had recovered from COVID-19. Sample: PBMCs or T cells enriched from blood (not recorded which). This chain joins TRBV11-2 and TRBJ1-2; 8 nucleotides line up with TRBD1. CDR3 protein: CASSLDLAGGAKGYGYTF. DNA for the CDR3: TGTGCCAGCAGCTTAGATTTGGCAGGGGGCGCGAAGGGATATGGCTACACCTTC.